This T cell receptor beta chain was recorded in a study of T cell repertoires in cytomegalovirus infection. Overall study findings and caveats: Carriers of CMV and the relevant HLA type were discriminated by public TCR beta frequency.

Remarks on this clonotype: The antigen is unknown.

Each CDR3 protein gets one entry after TCRdb re-called the reads with MiXCR. The table includes approximately 56,000 distinct CDR3 sequences, around a fifth detected once. This clonotype was sampled from a human donor in good health (CMV status not recorded). Some clones in this sample may be carry-over from other donors' samples. Sample: CD8+ T cells from cultured PBMCs, taken from culture after CMV antigen stimulation.

The CDR3 DNA reads TGTGCCAGCAGCTCACACAGGGGTGGCTACACCTTC. Protein: CASSSHRGGYTF. This chain joins TRBV7-4 and TRBJ1-2; 7 bases fit TRBD1. The V and J ends lost 4 bases and 7 bases, in that order; junction bases with no gene match: 3. This CDR3 is built from 12 residues. Germline values: CDR1 SGHVT, CDR2 SQSDAQ.